This note documents a single TCR beta chain sequence. This clonotype was seen repeatedly, ten times or more. It has no known antigen specificity. No base qualities exist here, and no much larger clone lies one base off it. The CDR3 holds 12 amino acids from the cysteine to the phenylalanine. Here the CDR3 DNA is all that survives: 36 bases in frame from base 1. CDR1 SQVTM and CDR2 ANQGSEA are derived from the germline V gene. The sample is drawn from a study of tumor-infiltrating lymphocytes in primary liver carcinoma (dated by TCRdb to the late 2010s). General notes on the study: Four to six patients with histopathologically diagnosed primary liver carcinoma underwent surgical resection in China between November 2015 and March 2016. Of the five patients (three men and two women, aged 30 to 69 years), four had hepatocellular carcinoma and one had combined HCC and intrahepatic cholangiocarcinoma. The tumors of the five patients were staged as T1-T3 N0M0, with maximum diameters ranging from roughly 4.2 to 10 cm. Roughly 3.65 to 7.13 million productive TCRbeta reads were obtained per sample, and no significant difference in read depth was found between tissue types. TCRbeta repertoire sequencing, expression microarrays and whole-exome sequencing were combined in the study across five regions of each liver tumor, with adjacent normal tissue and blood also included. A total of some 35 specimens from 5 patients went through TCRbeta repertoire sequencing, namely 25 tumor regions, 5 adjacent noncancerous liver tissues and 5 peripheral blood samples. Repertoires from technical replicates were highly reproducible, with mean shared-clone rates about 0.86 and correlation coefficients above 0.95. Broader findings and caveats from the paper: Because sequencing covered only the TCR beta chain and unpaired alpha chains were not captured, true repertoire diversity is likely underestimated. Because the samples were bulk and unsorted, CD4+ and CD8+ T cell repertoires could not be compared. Compared with blood, tumors had a significantly larger share of the repertoire taken up by the top 250 clones (p = 0.039). Only a few patients were included in the study, and the authors note that the findings should be validated in a larger study. Repertoire overlap was found to be higher between tumor regions (mean about 35%) than between tumor-adjacent (about 17%) or tumor-blood (around 15%) pairs, consistent with antigen-driven expansion.

RNA from unsorted whole blood was extracted with TRIzol reagent, and germline DNA was obtained with the DNeasy Blood & Tissue kit. At the time of sampling, the patients had chronic HBV infection and had not received any treatment. Before surgery, 4 to 5 milliliters of peripheral blood were collected into K2EDTA tubes. Using a constant-region primer and ProtoScript II reverse transcriptase, TCRbeta-specific cDNA was reverse-transcribed from approximately 0.55 ug total RNA. The TCRbeta libraries were prepared through three rounds of nested multiplex PCR following a slightly modified ARM-PCR procedure. Each of the first two PCR rounds ran for roughly 9 cycles and used multiplex TRBV1-TRBV30 forward primers together with a Cbeta reverse primer. Sample barcodes and Illumina adapters were attached in a final 25-cycle PCR using Deep VentR polymerase. Amplicons of 200-500 bp were gel-purified with a QIAquick gel extraction kit before sequencing. An Illumina HiSeq 2500 was used to sequence the TCRbeta amplicons with 250-bp paired-end reads. In the source study's methods: Reads were quality-trimmed with Trimmomatic v0.33, and paired reads were merged with FLASH v1.2.11 to recover full CDR3 sequences. MiGEC v1.2.1b assigned V, D and J germline segments to the rearranged TCRbeta sequences. Clonotype statistics and Shannon-Wiener diversity indices were calculated with VDJtools v1.0.0. Except for diversity analysis, only the 250 most abundant clonotypes of each sample were used in subsequent analyses to reduce sampling bias. TCRdb took the public reads, trimmed them with fastp at Q25, ran MiXCR for clone calling and kept in-frame beta chains. Rows merge per CDR3 protein into single entries with the most common DNA and genes. TCRdb, not the original authors, processed these V and J calls. Recorded for this sample are about 310,000 distinct CDR3 sequences; roughly two thirds of them occurred a single time. The top ten clonotypes cover roughly 10% of the sample.

This sequence originates from a man in his forties or fifties with primary liver carcinoma and hepatitis B virus infection. The sample was peripheral blood. This chain is built from TRBV29-1 and TRBJ2-7, with TRBD1 perhaps the D gene, on 6 matching bases. The DNA is TGCATAGTGTCAGGGGCCCGCGGCGAGCAGTACTTC. Its translation is CIVSGARGEQYF.